This T cell receptor (beta chain) was obtained from a study of blood T cell repertoires in COVID-19 (dated by TCRdb to 2018 to 2021). In the study overall: Samples covering the acute and convalescent phases of COVID-19 were provided by collaborators in the United States, Italy and Spain. Sample metadata almost always included a de-identified subject ID, COVID-19 status, age in years and sex. Where available, HLA class I and class II types were obtained from metadata supplied by the sample provider rather than from assay-based typing. The prospective study material was composed of cDNA or gDNA derived from T cells, B-cell-depleted T cells, or PBMCs. Deeply sampled blood TCRbeta repertoires from subjects exposed to, actively infected with, or recovered from COVID-19 were included in the dataset. A freely available public database, intended as a resource for researchers studying the immune response to SARS-CoV-2, is where the repertoires were released. Samples were obtained from the ongoing ImmuneRACE study (first 160 participants) and from 1,200 or so subjects provided by 6 global collaborators. What the research found in general, with its limitations: Clinical and demographic metadata were provided uncurated, with the amount varying by source and participant.

The collaborating institutions used their own protocols to collect whole blood in K2EDTA tubes. Collaborator samples were shipped for TCRbeta analysis as frozen whole blood, isolated PBMCs, or DNA extracted from either sample type. As to this clone: Its antigen has not been determined. It has no much larger one-base neighbor in the sample; base qualities were not kept.

The immunoSEQ Assay, a bias-controlled multiplex PCR, was used to amplify TCRbeta CDR3 regions from genomic DNA. The original pipeline was this. The number of nucleated cells in each sample was estimated by amplification of reference gene primers within the assay. Sequence reads were collapsed and filtered to measure the absolute abundance of every unique TCRbeta CDR3 rearrangement. For each sample, productive Simpson clonality was calculated by taking the square root of Simpson's diversity index across productive rearrangements. TCRdb took this table from immuneACCESS and kept in-frame rearrangements with V and J called. Such tables lack part of the clones; where checked against another copy, unresolved V genes explain under half of the gap, and the rest is unexplained. The V and J calls and clone size are taken from that table; D and trimming were inferred from the DNA. The sample includes 230,000 or so clones, with around 80% observed a single time. Around 7.9% of the sample belongs to the ten largest clones.

The germline V gene (reference sequence) provides CDR1 LGHDT and CDR2 YNNKEL. Trimming leaves V shorter by 1 base and J shorter by 4 bases, with the junction holding 2 bases beyond the gene matches. The CDR3 runs 15 amino acids, cysteine and phenylalanine included. Just CDR3 DNA is preserved here, 45 bases in frame from base 1. The sequence links TRBV3-1 (or the pseudogene TRBV3-2) to TRBJ1-5; TRBD1 aligns with 9 central bases. The origin of this receptor is a middle-aged man with active or convalescent COVID-19. The source material was peripheral blood. The CDR3 reads as follows: CASSQGTGVNQPQHF. The DNA reads as follows: TGTGCCAGCAGCCAAGGGACAGGGGTAAATCAGCCCCAGCATTTT.